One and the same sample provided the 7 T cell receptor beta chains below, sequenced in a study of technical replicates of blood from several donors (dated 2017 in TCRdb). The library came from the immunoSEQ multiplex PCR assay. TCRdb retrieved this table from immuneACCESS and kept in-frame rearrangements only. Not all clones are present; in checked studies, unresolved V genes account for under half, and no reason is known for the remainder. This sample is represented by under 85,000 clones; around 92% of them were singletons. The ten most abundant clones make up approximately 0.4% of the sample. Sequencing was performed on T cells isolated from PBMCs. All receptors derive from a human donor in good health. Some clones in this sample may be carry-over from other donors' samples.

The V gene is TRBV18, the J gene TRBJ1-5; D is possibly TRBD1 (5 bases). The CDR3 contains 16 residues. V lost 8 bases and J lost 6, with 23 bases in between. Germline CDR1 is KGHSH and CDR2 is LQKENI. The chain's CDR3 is CASPKGTSRARQPQHF. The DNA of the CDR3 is TGTGCCAGCCCAAAAGGGACTTCTAGGGCTCGTCAGCCCCAGCATTTT.

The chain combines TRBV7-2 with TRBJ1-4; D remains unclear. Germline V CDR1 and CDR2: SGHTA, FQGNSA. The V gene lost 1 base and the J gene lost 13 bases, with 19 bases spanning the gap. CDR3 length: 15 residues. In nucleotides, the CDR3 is TGTGCCAGCAGCTTAGAAGCGGCAGACTTAGAGGGACTGTTTTTT. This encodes CASSLEAADLEGLFF.

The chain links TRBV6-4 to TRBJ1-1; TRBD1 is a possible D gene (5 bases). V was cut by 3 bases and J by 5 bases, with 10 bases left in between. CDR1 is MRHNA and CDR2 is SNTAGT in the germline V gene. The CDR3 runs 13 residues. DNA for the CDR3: TGTGCCAGCAGTGAGGGGGAGGGAACTGAAGCTTTCTTT. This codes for CASSEGEGTEAFF.

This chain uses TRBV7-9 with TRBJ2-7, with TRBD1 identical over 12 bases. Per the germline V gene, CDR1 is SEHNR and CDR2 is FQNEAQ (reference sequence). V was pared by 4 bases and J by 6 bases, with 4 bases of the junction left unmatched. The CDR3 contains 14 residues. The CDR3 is CASSYGTGGGEQYF. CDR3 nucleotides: TGTGCCAGCAGCTACGGGACAGGGGGCGGCGAGCAGTACTTC.

The CDR3 loop reads CASSTRQAAKNTEAFF. CDR3 DNA sequence: TGTGCCAGCAGTACAAGACAGGCCGCTAAGAACACTGAAGCTTTCTTT. The chain is built from TRBV27 and TRBJ1-1; possible D gene TRBD1, 6 bases. The V gene's germline CDR1 is MNHEY and CDR2 SMNVEV (reference sequence). The CDR3 loop spans 16 amino acids. The V end was cut by 5 bases, the J end by 1 base, with 17 bases between.

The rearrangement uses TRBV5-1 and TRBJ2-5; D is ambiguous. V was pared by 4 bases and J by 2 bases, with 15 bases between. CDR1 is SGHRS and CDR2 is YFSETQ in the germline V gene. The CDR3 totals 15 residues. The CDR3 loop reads CASSVEPQRQETQYF. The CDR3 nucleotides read TGCGCCAGCAGCGTGGAGCCCCAGAGGCAAGAGACCCAGTACTTC.

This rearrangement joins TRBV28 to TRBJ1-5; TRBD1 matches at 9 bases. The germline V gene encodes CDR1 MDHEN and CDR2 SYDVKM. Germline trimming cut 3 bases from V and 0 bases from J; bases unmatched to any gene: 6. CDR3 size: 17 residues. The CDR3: CASSFGTGYYSNQPQHF. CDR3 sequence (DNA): TGTGCCAGCAGTTTTGGGACAGGGTACTATAGCAATCAGCCCCAGCATTTT.